This T cell receptor beta chain was captured in a study of vaccination effects on CD4 cells after COVID-19. On this clone itself: Its target is not known.

Study conclusions and caveats: Late in the post-vaccination period, infection-induced and vaccine-induced clones underwent marked clonal contraction.

The CDR3 is 14 amino acids. With V trimmed by 4 bases and J by 5 bases, 4 bases remained unmatched. CDR1 LGHDT and CDR2 YNNKEL come from the germline V gene (reference sequence). Assay used: immunoSEQ multiplex PCR; TCRdb lists only in-frame clones, some missing. The top ten clones hold roughly 11% of a sample with about 23,000 clones, approximately 74% of them seen once. ViraFEST expansion of antigen-specific CD4+ T cells with viral peptide pools preceded sequencing. Isolation of CD4+ T cells took place after approximately 10 days of culture. All vaccine recipients tested negative for nucleocapsid antibodies and had never contracted SARS-CoV-2 infection. The culture medium for 2 million or so PBMC per well included around 10 IU/ml IL-2 and about 9.1 ug/ml peptides. On day 3 and again on day 7, half the medium was replaced with IL-2 medium.

The sample was CD4+ T cells from PBMCs cultured with HCoV-NL63 spike peptides, taken before COVID-19 vaccination. The chain joins TRBV3-1 (or the pseudogene TRBV3-2) to TRBJ1-2; 10 nucleotides line up with TRBD1. The receptor comes from a human donor who received a COVID-19 vaccine. The DNA for the CDR3 is TGTGCCAGCAGCCGGGACAGGGGAATGTATGGCTACACCTTC. Amino acids: CASSRDRGMYGYTF.